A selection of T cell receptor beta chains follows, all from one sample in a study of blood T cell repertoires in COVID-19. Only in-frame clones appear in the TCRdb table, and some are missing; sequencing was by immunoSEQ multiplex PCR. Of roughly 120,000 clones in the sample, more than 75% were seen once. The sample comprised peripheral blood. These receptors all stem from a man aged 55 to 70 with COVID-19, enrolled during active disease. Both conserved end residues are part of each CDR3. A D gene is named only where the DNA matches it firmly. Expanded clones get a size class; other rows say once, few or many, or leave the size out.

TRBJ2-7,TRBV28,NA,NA,TGTGCCAGCAGTTTATATAGAGATAGTAGGGGGTCCGAGCAGTACTTC,CASSLYRDSRGSEQYF
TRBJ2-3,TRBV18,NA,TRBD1,TGTGCCAGCTCACTCGACAGGGCCCCAGATACGCAGTATTTT,CASSLDRAPDTQYF
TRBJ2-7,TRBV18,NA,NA,TGTGCCAGCTCACCCTCCCTCGGAGGGGGCGAGTCCTACGAGCAGTACTTC,CASSPSLGGGESYEQYF
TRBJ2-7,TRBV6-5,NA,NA,TGTGCCAGCAGCTCGGCCCGGGGGTTCTCCTACGAGCAGTACTTC,CASSSARGFSYEQYF
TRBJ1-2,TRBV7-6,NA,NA,TGTGCCAGCAGCCCCCCGGCAGGAATCTCTGGAGGCTACACCTTC,CASSPPAGISGGYTF
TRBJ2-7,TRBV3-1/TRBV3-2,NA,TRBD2,TGTGCCAGCAGCCAAGAGAGGGGACTAGCGGGAGTAGGGGAGCAGTACTTC,CASSQERGLAGVGEQYF
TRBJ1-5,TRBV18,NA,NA,TGTGCCAGCTCACCCGCAGTTTCCAATCAGCCCCAGCATTTT,CASSPAVSNQPQHF
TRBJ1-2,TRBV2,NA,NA,TGTGCCAGCAGTTATGGACAAGAAGCTAACTATGGCTACACCTTC,CASSYGQEANYGYTF
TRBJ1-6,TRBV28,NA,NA,TGTGCCAGCGGGATGGGGGGTTCACCCCTCCACTTT,CASGMGGSPLHF
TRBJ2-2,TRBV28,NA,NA,TGTGCCAGCCTCCAGGACTGGTACACCGGGGAGCTGTTTTTT,CASLQDWYTGELFF
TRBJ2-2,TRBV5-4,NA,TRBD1,TGTGCCAGCAGCTTAAGACAGGGCACCGGGGAGCTGTTTTTT,CASSLRQGTGELFF
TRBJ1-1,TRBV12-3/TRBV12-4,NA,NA,TGTGCCAGCAGCCGGCCGGGGAACACTGAAGCTTTCTTT,CASSRPGNTEAFF
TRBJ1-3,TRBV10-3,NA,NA,TGTGCCATCAGTGAGCTTGGGGCCGGCTACTCTGGAAACACCATATATTTT,CAISELGAGYSGNTIYF
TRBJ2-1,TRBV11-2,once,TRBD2,TGTGCCAGCAGCTCTACTAGCGGGAGCTATGAGCAGTTCTTC,CASSSTSGSYEQFF
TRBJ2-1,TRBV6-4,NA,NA,TGTGCCAGCAGCCTGACAAATAGGGGCAATGAGCAGTTCTTC,CASSLTNRGNEQFF
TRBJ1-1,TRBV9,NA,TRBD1,TGTGCCAGCAGCTTCAGTCCCGGGACAGGGGCGAACACTGAAGCTTTCTTT,CASSFSPGTGANTEAFF
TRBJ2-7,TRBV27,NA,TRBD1,TGTGCCAGCAGTCTACTTCCAGGGGGTTACGAGCAGTACTTC,CASSLLPGGYEQYF
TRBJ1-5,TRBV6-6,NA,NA,TGTGCCAGCAGTTGGGAGGAGGGGCAGCCCCAGCATTTT,CASSWEEGQPQHF